These 21 T cell receptor beta chains were sequenced from one sample in a study of blood T cell repertoires in COVID-19. Clones were read by immunoSEQ multiplex PCR, and TCRdb kept only the in-frame ones, dropping some. The table lists roughly 73,000 clones, roughly 86% of them singletons, with 3.9% in the top ten. The material sequenced was peripheral blood. Every receptor here comes from a man between 65 and 79 years old with active COVID-19.

Comment on this clone: The identical CDR3 is also encoded by other nucleotide sequences in the sample. This chain connects TRBV6-1 to TRBJ1-2; TRBD1 matches 10 bases. The V and J ends lost 3 bases and 5 bases, in that order; junction bases with no gene match: 0. Germline V gene data show CDR1 as MNHNS and CDR2 as SASEGT. The CDR3 contains 13 residues. CDR3 protein: CASSEGQGYGYTF. DNA of the CDR3: TGTGCCAGCAGTGAGGGACAGGGGTATGGCTACACCTTC.

This clone appeared a single time. J is TRBJ1-4 and V is TRBV23-1; TRBD1 might be the D (6 bases). TRBV23-1 falls under the ORF class, with uncertain function. The V and J ends lost 7 bases and 2 bases respectively, with 11 bases between them. The CDR3 runs to 14 residues. CDR3 sequence: CASKWTDTNEKLFF. CDR3 nucleotides: TGCGCCAGCAAATGGACAGACACTAATGAAAAACTGTTTTTT.

The chain recombines TRBV11-2 with TRBJ2-6; 9 positions match TRBD2. Germline V gene data show CDR1 as SGHAT and CDR2 as FQNNGV. The trim removed 6 bases at V and 4 bases at J, leaving 13 bases unmatched. The CDR3 has 18 residues. CDR3 DNA sequence: TGTGCCAGCAGTTCCCGGACTAGCGCCTTCGGGGGGGCCAACGTCCTGACTTTC. This codes for CASSSRTSAFGGANVLTF.

The V gene is TRBV6-2 or TRBV6-3, the J gene TRBJ2-7; 10 bases align to TRBD1. Germline lookup yields CDR1 MNHEY and CDR2 SVGEGT. The CDR3 sequence is 17 residues long. The V and J ends lost 0 bases and 4 bases, in that order; junction bases with no gene match: 9. The CDR3 sequence is CASSYSMVGQGTYEQYF. The CDR3 DNA sequence: TGTGCCAGCAGTTACTCGATGGTGGGACAGGGGACTTACGAGCAGTACTTC.

In its sample, this clone was seen once. The chain has TRBV4-2 and TRBJ2-1; 16 bases align to TRBD2. The germline CDR1 and CDR2 sequences are LGHNA and YNFKEQ. This CDR3 is built from 14 residues. J gave up 10 bases and V 4 bases, and 1 base lay outside the gene matches. The DNA for the CDR3 is TGTGCCAGCAGCCTGGGACTAGCGGGAGGGGAGCAGTTCTTC. Its translation is CASSLGLAGGEQFF.

The V call is TRBV15, the J call TRBJ2-7; a possible D gene is TRBD1 (6 bases). Trimming removed 0 bases from V and 3 bases from J, with 18 bases in between. CDR1 is LNHNV and CDR2 is YYDKDF in the germline V gene (reference sequence). This CDR3 has 17 amino acids. In nucleotides, the CDR3 is TGTGCCACCAGCAGAGATGGTCACGGACAGCGCGACTACGAGCAGTACTTC. This encodes CATSRDGHGQRDYEQYF.

The J gene is TRBJ2-7, the V gene TRBV7-2; 8 bases agree with TRBD2. Germline CDR1 reads SGHTA; CDR2 reads FQGNSA. The CDR3 sequence is 15 residues long. V was clipped by 5 bases and J by 7 bases; unmatched bases: 13. This CDR3 reads CASSPGGQGLWEQYF. The CDR3 nucleotides read TGTGCCAGCAGCCCGGGGGGGCAGGGCTTATGGGAGCAGTACTTC.

The V call is TRBV7-3, the J call TRBJ2-2; 9 bases fit TRBD2. The CDR3 has 16 residues. V was pared by 3 bases and J by 7 bases, with 9 bases of the junction left unmatched. CDR1 is SGHTA and CDR2 is FQGTGA in the germline V gene. The CDR3 region has the DNA TGTGCCAGCAGCTTCGGGACTAGCCCCAGGGACGGGGAGCTGTTTTTT. It yields the protein CASSFGTSPRDGELFF.

This chain links TRBV7-2 with TRBJ2-3; TRBD2 matches 10 bases. Germline V gene lookup returns CDR1 SGHTA and CDR2 FQGNSA. The J segment lost 6 bases and the V segment lost 7 bases, leaving 10 bases of the junction unmatched. The CDR3 consists of 15 residues. CDR3 sequence reads: CASTPRASGSDTQYF. CDR3 bases: TGTGCCAGCACCCCTCGGGCTAGCGGGAGCGATACGCAGTATTTT.

The rearrangement uses TRBV7-6 and TRBJ2-5; D may be TRBD2 (5 bases). CDR1 and CDR2 from the germline V gene are SGHVS and FNYEAQ. V was clipped by 5 bases and J by 4 bases, with 17 bases between them. The CDR3 contains 15 residues. The CDR3 coding sequence is TGTGCCAGCAGCCCCGATGGAAGCCGGGGAGAGACCCAGTACTTC. Residues: CASSPDGSRGETQYF.

The rearrangement joins TRBV11-2 to TRBJ2-1; 7 bases are shared with TRBD2. Germline V gene sequence: CDR1 SGHAT, CDR2 FQNNGV. The V gene end was trimmed by 1 base and the J gene end by 9 bases; junction bases not matched to a gene: 3. This CDR3 has 13 amino acids. The CDR3 sequence is CASSLVGEGEQFF. In DNA form, the CDR3 reads TGTGCCAGCAGCTTAGTGGGGGAGGGTGAGCAGTTCTTC. Full variable domain (rest looked up from reference TRBV11-2 and TRBJ2-1): EAGVAQSPRYKIIEKRQSVAFWCNPISGHATLYWYQQILGQGPKLLIQFQNNGVVDDSQLPKDRFSAERLKGVDSTLKIQPAKLEDSAVYLCASSLVGEGEQFFGPGTRLTVL.

The rearrangement joins TRBV11-2 to TRBJ2-5; 14 bases are a match to TRBD2. Trimming removed 0 bases from V and 5 bases from J; junction bases left unmatched: 5. The length of the CDR3 is 17 residues. The germline V gene encodes CDR1 SGHAT and CDR2 FQNNGV. The CDR3 nucleotides are TGTGCCAGCAGCTTAGATGGACTAGCGGGAGGTGGGGAGACCCAGTACTTC. Amino acid sequence: CASSLDGLAGGGETQYF.

The V gene is TRBV11-3, the J gene TRBJ2-1, with TRBD1 matching over 10 bases. V was pared by 2 bases and J by 6 bases, with 7 bases of the junction left unmatched. CDR1 and CDR2 from the germline V gene are SGHNT and YENEEA. The CDR3 is 16 amino acids. CDR3 bases: TGTGCCAGCAGCTTACCCCGGACAGGGGGTTTCAATGAGCAGTTCTTC. The encoded protein is CASSLPRTGGFNEQFF.

This clone was observed once. J is TRBJ1-1 and V is TRBV28; D not certain. The CDR3 loop spans 13 amino acids. Trimming removed 8 bases from V and 1 base from J, with 11 bases in between. Germline lookup yields CDR1 MDHEN and CDR2 SYDVKM. Here the CDR3 reads CASSWEPNTEAFF. CDR3 in DNA: TGTGCCAGCTCTTGGGAGCCGAACACTGAAGCTTTCTTT.

In this sample, this clone turned up once. The CDR3 DNA is TGTGCCAGCAGTTACCCCTTGGGGACTAGCGTGGAGACCCAGTACTTC. Its protein product is CASSYPLGTSVETQYF. The gene calls are TRBV6-2 or TRBV6-3 and TRBJ2-5, with TRBD2 matching 10 bases. V shed 2 bases and J 5 bases; nucleotides not matched to a gene: 8. CDR3 length equals 16 residues. Germline assignment: CDR1 MNHEY and CDR2 SVGEGT.

V gene TRBV7-2 combines with J gene TRBJ2-1; 11 nucleotides match TRBD2. This CDR3 is 16 amino acids long. Trimming took 5 bases from V and 3 from J; bases not matched to a gene: 6. Germline V CDR1 and CDR2: SGHTA, FQGNSA. DNA of the CDR3: TGTGCCAGCAGCCAAACCCTAGCGGGAGGCTACAATGAGCAGTTCTTC. This gives the protein CASSQTLAGGYNEQFF.

V usage is TRBV4-1 and J usage is TRBJ2-3; possible D gene TRBD2, 6 bases. Germline lookup yields CDR1 MGHRA and CDR2 YSYEKL. The CDR3 length is 14 residues. Trimming took 3 bases from V and 8 from J, leaving 15 bases between them. DNA of the CDR3: TGCGCCAGCAGCCAGTTGCGGGGCCCCGGTACGCAGTATTTT. This sequence encodes CASSQLRGPGTQYF.

This clone has only a few counts. The chain has TRBV18 and TRBJ1-5; TRBD1 matches at 8 bases. This CDR3 has 15 amino acids. Trimming at V came to 6 bases and at J to 4 bases, leaving 8 bases not matched to a gene. Germline V gene data show CDR1 as KGHSH and CDR2 as LQKENI. For the CDR3, the DNA is TGTGCCAGCTCCCCCCCGGACAGGGCAAATCAGCCCCAGCATTTT. This sequence encodes CASSPPDRANQPQHF.

V gene TRBV3-1 (or the pseudogene TRBV3-2) combines with J gene TRBJ2-1; maybe TRBD2 (5 bases). Germline V CDR1 and CDR2: LGHDT, YNNKEL (reference sequence). V gave up 4 bases and J gave up 9 bases, with 10 bases separating them. This CDR3 is built from 12 residues. The CDR3 bases are TGTGCCAGCAGCCCGAGGGTCGGTGAGCAGTTCTTC. Translated, it gives CASSPRVGEQFF.

The chain uses TRBV4-3 and TRBJ2-3, with D possibly being TRBD1 (6 bases). There are 16 residues in the CDR3. Trimming took 0 bases from V and 1 from J, leaving 11 bases between them. CDR1 LGHNA and CDR2 YSLEER come from the germline V gene. As DNA, the CDR3 is TGCGCCAGCAGCCAAGATCACAGGGCGGGCACAGATACGCAGTATTTT. This codes for CASSQDHRAGTDTQYF.

V is TRBV5-4 and J is TRBJ1-2; 11 positions agree with TRBD1. In germline, CDR1 is SGHNT, CDR2 YYREEE (reference sequence). Trimming cost V 4 bases and J 7 bases; bases outside gene matches: 9. The CDR3 is 15 amino acids. CDR3 in DNA: TGTGCCAGCAGCAACCGGACAGGGGGCTATCGTGGCTACACCTTC. Encoded protein: CASSNRTGGYRGYTF. The whole variable domain, remainder taken from reference TRBV5-4 and TRBJ1-2, is ETGVTQSPTHLIKTRGQQVTLRCSSQSGHNTVSWYQQALGQGPQFIFQYYREEENGRGNFPPRFSGLQFPNYSSELNVNALELDDSALYLCASSNRTGGYRGYTFGSGTRLTVV.